The 15 T cell receptor beta chains given below trace back to one sample, sequenced in a study of OX40 agonist ivuxolimab in advanced cancers. The protocol was immunoSEQ multiplex PCR, while the TCRdb copy is restricted to in-frame clones and leaves out a portion. The table records some 150,000 clones, 90% of them present only once. The sequenced sample was CD4+ or CD8+ T cells sorted from blood, obtained in a trial of the OX40 agonist ivuxolimab. All receptors come from an adult with an advanced solid tumor such as melanoma, head and neck, liver or kidney cancer.

V and J are TRBV7-2 and TRBJ1-2, with 7 bases matching TRBD1. Germline V gene lookup returns CDR1 SGHTA and CDR2 FQGNSA. Losses at the gene ends were 0 bases for V and 8 bases for J; bases not matched to a gene: 6. This CDR3 region has 14 residues. The chain's CDR3 is CASSLAGGAVGYTF. The CDR3 region has the DNA TGTGCCAGCAGCTTAGCAGGGGGCGCCGTCGGCTACACCTTC.

A single count supports this clone. V is TRBV23-1 and J is TRBJ1-2, with D uncertain. TRBV23-1 has ORF status, its function being uncertain. The CDR3 covers 9 residues. The ends were cut back, 11 bases at V and 6 bases at J, with 7 bases in the middle. CDR3 nucleotides: TGCGCCCCGACACATGGCTACACCTTC. This encodes CAPTHGYTF.

The V and J genes are TRBV5-6 and TRBJ1-1; D is unclear. Germline lookup yields CDR1 SGHDT and CDR2 YYEEEE. This CDR3 is 12 amino acids long. V was pared by 0 bases and J by 0 bases, with 0 bases between. The CDR3 is CASSLVNTEAFF. CDR3 bases: TGTGCCAGCAGCTTGGTGAACACTGAAGCTTTCTTT.

V usage is TRBV7-6 and J usage is TRBJ1-1; tentatively, D is TRBD1 (6 bases). The length of the CDR3 is 15 residues. Trimming removed 5 bases from V and 6 bases from J, with 19 bases in between. The germline V gene encodes CDR1 SGHVS and CDR2 FNYEAQ. The CDR3 nucleotides read TGTGCCAGCAGCCGAGATCGGGACACTCTTTCTGAAGCTTTCTTT. As protein: CASSRDRDTLSEAFF.

CDR3 DNA: TGTGCCAGCAGCCCCCTAGCCTTCGCGAACACCGGGGAGCTGTTTTTT. Translation gives CASSPLAFANTGELFF. The rearrangement links TRBV9 to TRBJ2-2; D is possibly TRBD2 (5 bases). Trimming took 4 bases from V and 0 from J, leaving 13 bases between them. Germline CDR1 SGDLS, CDR2 YYNGEE. The CDR3 contains 16 residues. The complete variable domain, with remaining parts taken from reference TRBV9 and TRBJ2-2, reads DSGVTQTPKHLITATGQRVTLRCSPRSGDLSVYWYQQSLDQGLQFLIQYYNGEERAKGNILERFSAQQFPDLHSELNLSSLELGDSALYFCASSPLAFANTGELFFGEGSRLTVL.

J is TRBJ1-2 and V is TRBV11-2; weak D call: TRBD1 (6 bases). With 5 bases removed from V and 2 bases from J, the gap between germline ends came to 9 bases. CDR1 is SGHAT and CDR2 is FQNNGV in the germline V gene. The CDR3 is made up of 13 amino acids. CDR3 in DNA: TGTGCCAGCAGCGAGGACAGAAACTATGGCTACACCTTC. It encodes CASSEDRNYGYTF.

This clone was seen more than once but under ten times. This chain uses TRBV9 with TRBJ1-1, with D hard to call. Germline loops: CDR1 SGDLS, CDR2 YYNGEE. This CDR3 region has 14 residues. V was clipped by 0 bases and J by 3 bases, with 9 bases between them. The CDR3 sequence is CASSVDFAYTEAFF. The CDR3 region has the DNA TGTGCCAGCAGCGTAGATTTTGCTTACACTGAAGCTTTCTTT.

V gene TRBV7-2 combines with J gene TRBJ2-7; a weak D match, TRBD1 (6 bases). Germline V gene lookup returns CDR1 SGHTA and CDR2 FQGNSA. The germline V and J ends were trimmed by 3 bases and 2 bases, with 8 bases remaining between them. This CDR3 contains 13 residues. Here the CDR3 reads CASSFAGAYEQYF. In nucleotides, the CDR3 is TGTGCCAGCAGCTTCGCAGGGGCCTACGAGCAGTACTTC.

The chain combines TRBV6-5 with TRBJ1-2; a possible D gene is TRBD1 (6 bases). The length of the CDR3 is 15 residues. Germline V gives CDR1 MNHEY, CDR2 SVGAGI. V was pared by 5 bases and J by 5 bases, with 18 bases between. The CDR3 region has the DNA TGTGCCAGCAGTCACGAACAGGGTCACATATATGGCTACACCTTC. This gives the protein CASSHEQGHIYGYTF.

The V and J genes are TRBV7-6 and TRBJ2-1; D is unresolved. Germline V gene lookup returns CDR1 SGHVS and CDR2 FNYEAQ. The CDR3 runs to 14 residues. V lost 1 base, J lost 3 bases, and 7 bases lay in between. CDR3 bases: TGTGCCAGCAGCTTAGACGGCAGCTACAATGAGCAGTTCTTC. This sequence encodes CASSLDGSYNEQFF.

The chain combines TRBV11-3 with TRBJ2-3; D ambiguous. V lost 1 base and J 3 bases, leaving 5 bases between the germline ends. The CDR3 runs to 13 residues. Germline V gene lookup returns CDR1 SGHNT and CDR2 YENEEA. The CDR3 is CASSLGVTDTQYF. CDR3 nucleotides: TGTGCCAGCAGCTTAGGGGTGACAGATACGCAGTATTTT.

The rearrangement joins TRBV7-2 to TRBJ2-3; D remains unclear. V gave up 5 bases and J gave up 6 bases, with 9 bases separating them. The germline gives CDR1 SGHTA, CDR2 FQGNSA. This CDR3 is built from 12 residues. The CDR3 DNA follows: TGTGCCAGCAGCAACGGGCCTGATACGCAGTATTTT. Amino acids: CASSNGPDTQYF.

As DNA, the CDR3 is TGTGCCAGCACTCCCAGGACAGCGGAATTCTACGAGCAGTACTTC. This encodes CASTPRTAEFYEQYF. The chain combines TRBV28 with TRBJ2-7; D is possibly TRBD1 (6 bases). Germline V gene data show CDR1 as MDHEN and CDR2 as SYDVKM. V was shortened by 7 bases and J by 3 bases, with 19 bases between the two germline ends. The CDR3 is 15 residues long.

The chain joins TRBV6-5 to TRBJ1-5; D may be TRBD1 (5 bases). The V gene lost 0 bases and the J gene lost 7 bases, with 10 bases spanning the gap. CDR1 MNHEY and CDR2 SVGAGI come from the germline V gene. This CDR3 is 14 amino acids long. The CDR3 loop reads CASSYSQGRQPQHF. Here the CDR3 DNA reads TGTGCCAGCAGTTACTCGCAGGGTCGGCAGCCCCAGCATTTT.

This chain links TRBV7-9 with TRBJ2-7; D is uncertain. The CDR3 contains 14 residues. Trimming shortened V by 2 bases and J by 3 bases, and 11 bases separated the two germline ends. CDR1 and CDR2 (germline): SEHNR, FQNEAQ (reference sequence). CDR3: CASSLNVPGYEQYF. For the CDR3, the DNA is TGTGCCAGCAGCTTAAATGTCCCGGGCTACGAGCAGTACTTC.